The following is a T cell receptor beta chain sequence with its context. Each CDR3 protein gets one entry after TCRdb re-called the 5' RACE reads with MiXCR. Of 350,000 to 500,000 distinct CDR3 sequences detected, about 25% appear once; the ten largest clones hold roughly 13%. The sample comes from a study of T-cell memory formation after mild COVID-19. The CDR3 totals 19 residues. Trimming shortened V by 2 bases and J by 0 bases, and 25 bases separated the two germline ends. Per the germline V gene, CDR1 is DFQATT and CDR2 is SNEGSKA (reference sequence). Sequences were obtained from PBMCs or a T cell subset sorted from them (not recorded which). The chain has TRBV20-1 and TRBJ2-5, with D possibly being TRBD2 (5 bases). The receptor was derived from an adult woman who had mild COVID-19 (a few samples of this study predate the infection). Cell type and time point are not known. The CDR3 spells CSARSYPGYGVGYQETQYF. The CDR3 nucleotides are TGCAGTGCTAGATCTTATCCGGGGTATGGAGTGGGGTACCAAGAGACCCAGTACTTC.